Sequencing of this T cell receptor (beta chain) was carried out in a study of glioma-infiltrating T cells after dendritic cell vaccination. Background on the study: Patients had newly diagnosed or recurrent glioblastoma and received dendritic cell vaccines.

There are 14 residues in the CDR3. Germline assignment: CDR1 LNHNV and CDR2 YYDKDF (reference sequence). V lost 0 bases, J lost 7 bases, and 9 bases lay in between. Up to about 2 ug genomic DNA was used for TCRB CDR3 amplification. Amplification used 60 V beta primers and 13 J beta primers. Measured with immunoSEQ multiplex PCR; TCRdb has only the in-frame clones, and not every one. The table records tens of thousands of clones, about 86% of them present only once. Time point of the sample: after dendritic cell vaccination, including at tumor progression/relapse. Patients had residual fresh-frozen tumor tissue and more than two years of survival data.

The chain combines TRBV15 with TRBJ2-2, with a tentative D call TRBD2 (5 bases). The receptor was isolated from a human donor with glioblastoma. The sample consisted of blood, taken after dendritic cell vaccination. The CDR3 nucleotides are TGTGCCACCAGCAGAGATCGAGGGATCGGGGAGCTGTTTTTT. This translates into CATSRDRGIGELFF.